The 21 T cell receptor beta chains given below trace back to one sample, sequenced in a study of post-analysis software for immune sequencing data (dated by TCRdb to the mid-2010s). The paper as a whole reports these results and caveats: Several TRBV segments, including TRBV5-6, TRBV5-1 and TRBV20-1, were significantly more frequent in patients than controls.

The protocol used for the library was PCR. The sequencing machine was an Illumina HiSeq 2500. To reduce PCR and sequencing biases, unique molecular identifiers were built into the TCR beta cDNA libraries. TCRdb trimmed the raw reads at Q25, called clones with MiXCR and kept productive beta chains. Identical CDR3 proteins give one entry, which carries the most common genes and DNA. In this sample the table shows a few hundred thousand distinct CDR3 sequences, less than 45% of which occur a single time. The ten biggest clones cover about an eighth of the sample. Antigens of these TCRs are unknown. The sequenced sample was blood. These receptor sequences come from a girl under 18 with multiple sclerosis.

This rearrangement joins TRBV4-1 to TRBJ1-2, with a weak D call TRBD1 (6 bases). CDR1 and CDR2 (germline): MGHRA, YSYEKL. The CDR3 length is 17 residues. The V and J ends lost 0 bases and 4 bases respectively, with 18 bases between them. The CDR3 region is CASSQDVGGTLGYGYTF. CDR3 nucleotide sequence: TGCGCCAGCAGCCAAGATGTAGGGGGGACCCTAGGCTATGGCTACACCTTC.

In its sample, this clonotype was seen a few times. CDR3 bases: TGTGCCAGCTCACCATCGGAAATTGAGCAGTTCTTC. It is translated as CASSPSEIEQFF. This chain uses TRBV18 with TRBJ2-1; no firm D call. Germline values: CDR1 KGHSH, CDR2 LQKENI. The CDR3 loop spans 12 amino acids. V was pared by 2 bases and J by 9 bases, with 8 bases between.

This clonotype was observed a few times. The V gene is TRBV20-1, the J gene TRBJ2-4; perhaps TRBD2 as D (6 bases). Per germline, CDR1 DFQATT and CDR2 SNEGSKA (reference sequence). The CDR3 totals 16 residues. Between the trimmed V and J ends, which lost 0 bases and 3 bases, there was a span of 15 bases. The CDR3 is CSARDLGREYKNIQYF. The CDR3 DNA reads TGCAGTGCTAGAGATCTGGGACGGGAGTACAAAAACATTCAGTACTTC.

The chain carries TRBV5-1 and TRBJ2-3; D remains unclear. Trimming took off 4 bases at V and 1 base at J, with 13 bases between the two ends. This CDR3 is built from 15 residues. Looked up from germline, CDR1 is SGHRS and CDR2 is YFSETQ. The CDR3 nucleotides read TGCGCCAGCAGCCCCGCCTTGGTTGGCACAGATACGCAGTATTTT. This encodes CASSPALVGTDTQYF.

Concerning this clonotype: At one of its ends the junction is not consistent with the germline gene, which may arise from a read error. The CDR3 bases are TGTGCCAGTAGTTTAAGAGGGATAGGGGAGACCCAGTACTTC. This codes for CASSLRGIGETQYF. The chain employs TRBV12-3 or TRBV12-4 and TRBJ2-5; D perhaps matches TRBD2 (5 bases). The CDR3 extends over 14 amino acids.

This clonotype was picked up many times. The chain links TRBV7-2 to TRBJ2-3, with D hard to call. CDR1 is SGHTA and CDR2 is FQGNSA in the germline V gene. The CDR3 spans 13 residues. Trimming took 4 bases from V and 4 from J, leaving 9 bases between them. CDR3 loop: CASSSVGSDTQYF. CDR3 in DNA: TGTGCCAGCAGCTCTGTAGGGTCAGATACGCAGTATTTT. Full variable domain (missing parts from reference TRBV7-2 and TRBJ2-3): GAGVSQSPSNKVTEKGKDVELRCDPISGHTALYWYRQSLGQGLEFLIYFQGNSAPDKSGLPSDRFSAERTGGSVSTLTIQRTQQEDSAVYLCASSSVGSDTQYFGPGTRLTVL.

CDR3 region: CSARDRQGGDYGYTF. For the CDR3, the DNA is TGCAGTGCTAGAGACCGACAGGGGGGGGACTATGGCTACACCTTC. This chain connects TRBV20-1 to TRBJ1-2; TRBD1 matches at 9 bases. Germline-derived CDR1 and CDR2 are DFQATT and SNEGSKA (reference sequence). This CDR3 spans 15 amino acids. After removal of 0 bases from V and 3 bases from J, the junction contained 5 bases not matched to a gene.

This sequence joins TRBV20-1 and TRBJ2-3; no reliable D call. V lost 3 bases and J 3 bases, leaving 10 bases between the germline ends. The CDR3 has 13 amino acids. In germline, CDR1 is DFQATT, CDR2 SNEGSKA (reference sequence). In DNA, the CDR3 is TGCAGTGCTAGGGATCGGGCTACAGATACGCAGTATTTT. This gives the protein CSARDRATDTQYF.

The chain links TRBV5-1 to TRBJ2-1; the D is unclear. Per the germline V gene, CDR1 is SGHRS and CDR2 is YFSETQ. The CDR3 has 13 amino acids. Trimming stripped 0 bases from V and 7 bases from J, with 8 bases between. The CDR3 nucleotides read TGCGCCAGCAGCTTGGTAGATAGGAATGAGCAGTTCTTC. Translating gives CASSLVDRNEQFF.

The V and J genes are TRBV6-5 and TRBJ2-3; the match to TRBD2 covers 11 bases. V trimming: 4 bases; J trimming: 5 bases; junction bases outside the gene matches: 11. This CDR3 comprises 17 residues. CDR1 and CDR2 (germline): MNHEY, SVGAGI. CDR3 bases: TGTGCCAGCAGTTTGAGACTAGCGGGATTCGGGAGAGATACGCAGTATTTT. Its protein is CASSLRLAGFGRDTQYF.

CDR3 in amino acids: CASSPHSSYNEQFF. As DNA, the CDR3 is TGTGCCAGCAGCCCGCATAGCTCCTACAATGAGCAGTTCTTC. V gene TRBV28 combines with J gene TRBJ2-1; D remains ambiguous. The CDR3 extends over 14 amino acids. Between the trimmed V and J ends, which lost 6 bases and 0 bases, there was a span of 9 bases. Germline values: CDR1 MDHEN, CDR2 SYDVKM.

DNA for the CDR3: TGCGCCAGCAGCTTGGTCCTAGAGCGTCGGCGGAGCACAGATACGCAGTATTTT. Its protein product is CASSLVLERRRSTDTQYF. V is TRBV5-1 and J is TRBJ2-3; D unresolved. Germline V CDR1 and CDR2: SGHRS, YFSETQ. V lost 0 bases and J lost 0, with 17 bases in between. The CDR3 spans 18 residues. Supplemented by reference TRBV5-1 and TRBJ2-3, the full variable domain reads KAGVTQTPRYLIKTRGQQVTLSCSPISGHRSVSWYQQTPGQGLQFLFEYFSETQRNKGNFPGRFSGRQFSNSRSEMNVSTLELGDSALYLCASSLVLERRRSTDTQYFGPGTRLTVL.

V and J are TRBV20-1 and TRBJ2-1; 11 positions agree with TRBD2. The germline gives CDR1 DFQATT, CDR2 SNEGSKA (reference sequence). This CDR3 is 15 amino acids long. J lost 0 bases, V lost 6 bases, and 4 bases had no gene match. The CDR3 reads CSALAGGLSYNEQFF. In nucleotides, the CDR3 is TGCAGTGCCTTAGCGGGAGGGCTCTCCTACAATGAGCAGTTCTTC.

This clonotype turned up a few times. This chain's CDR3 is CASSVSGGYGYTF. Written as DNA, the CDR3 is TGTGCCAGCAGCGTTAGTGGTGGCTATGGCTACACCTTC. The J gene is TRBJ1-2, the V gene TRBV7-2, with no clear D. V was cut by 5 bases and J by 4 bases, with 11 bases left in between. There are 13 residues in the CDR3. Germline values: CDR1 SGHTA, CDR2 FQGNSA. The variable domain in full, completed from reference TRBV7-2 and TRBJ1-2, reads GAGVSQSPSNKVTEKGKDVELRCDPISGHTALYWYRQSLGQGLEFLIYFQGNSAPDKSGLPSDRFSAERTGGSVSTLTIQRTQQEDSAVYLCASSVSGGYGYTFGSGTRLTVV.

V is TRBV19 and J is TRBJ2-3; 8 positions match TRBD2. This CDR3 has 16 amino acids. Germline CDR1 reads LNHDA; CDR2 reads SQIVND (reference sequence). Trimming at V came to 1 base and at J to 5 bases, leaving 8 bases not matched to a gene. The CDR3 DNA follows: TGTGCCAGTAGTATAGCCGCGGGAGGCCCAGGAGATACGCAGTATTTT. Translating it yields CASSIAAGGPGDTQYF.

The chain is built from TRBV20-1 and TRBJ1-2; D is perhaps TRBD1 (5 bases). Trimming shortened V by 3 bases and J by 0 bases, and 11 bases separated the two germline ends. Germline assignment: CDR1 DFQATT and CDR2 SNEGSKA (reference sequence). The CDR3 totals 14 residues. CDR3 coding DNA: TGCAGTGCTAGTAAGAGGGGTGCTAACTATGGCTACACCTTC. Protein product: CSASKRGANYGYTF.

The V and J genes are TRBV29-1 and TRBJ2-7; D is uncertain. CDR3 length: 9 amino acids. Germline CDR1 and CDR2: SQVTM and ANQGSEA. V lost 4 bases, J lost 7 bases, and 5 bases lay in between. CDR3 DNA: TGCAGCGTTGCTCCTGAGCAGTACTTC. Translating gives CSVAPEQYF.

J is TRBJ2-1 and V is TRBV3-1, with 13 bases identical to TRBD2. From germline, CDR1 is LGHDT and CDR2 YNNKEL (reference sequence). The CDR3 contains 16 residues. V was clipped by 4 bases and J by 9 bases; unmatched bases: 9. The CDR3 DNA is TGTGCCAGCAGCCTCGGCGGACTAGCGGGAGTTATTGAGCAGTTCTTC. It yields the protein CASSLGGLAGVIEQFF.

For the CDR3, the DNA is TGTGCCAGCACGCGAAGCGGGAGGGCGGGGAATGAGCAGTACTTC. Its protein product is CASTRSGRAGNEQYF. The V gene is TRBV2, the J gene TRBJ2-7; 10 bases agree with TRBD2. Germline values: CDR1 SNHLY, CDR2 FYNNEI. The CDR3 extends over 15 amino acids. Trimming removed 7 bases from V and 7 bases from J; junction bases left unmatched: 13.

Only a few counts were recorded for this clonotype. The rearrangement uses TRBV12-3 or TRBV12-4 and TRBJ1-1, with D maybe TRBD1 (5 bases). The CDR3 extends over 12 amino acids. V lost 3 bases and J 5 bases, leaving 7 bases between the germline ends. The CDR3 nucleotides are TGTGCCAGCAGTTTGGGGGTAACTGAAGCTTTCTTT. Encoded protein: CASSLGVTEAFF.

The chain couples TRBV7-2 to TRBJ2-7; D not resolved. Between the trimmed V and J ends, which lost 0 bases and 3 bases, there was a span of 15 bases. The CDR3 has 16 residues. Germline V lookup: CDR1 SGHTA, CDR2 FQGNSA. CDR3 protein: CASSLAGFESGYEQYF. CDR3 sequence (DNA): TGTGCCAGCAGCTTAGCGGGGTTTGAGTCGGGCTACGAGCAGTACTTC.